Below are 10 T cell receptor beta chains sequenced from a single sample in a study of shared clonotypes between healthy human individuals (dated by TCRdb to 2020 to 2022). Library construction relied on the immunoSEQ multiplex PCR assay. As stored in TCRdb, this immuneACCESS dataset retains in-frame rearrangements with V and J assigned. A fraction of the clones does not appear; measured against another copy, unresolved V genes explain less than half of the discrepancy, and the remainder lacks a known reason. This sample is represented by roughly 2.5 million clones; approximately 90% of them were singletons. Jointly, the top ten make up about 0.13% of the sample. Sequences were obtained from naive CD4+ T cells sorted from blood. Read against the paper, the sample's cell subset or site label means: CD45RA+ positively selected. Receptor source: a man aged 18 to 35 in good health.

V gene TRBV28 combines with J gene TRBJ2-7; TRBD2 might be the D (6 bases). The germline gives CDR1 MDHEN, CDR2 SYDVKM. Trimming cost V 1 base and J 6 bases, with 22 bases left between them. This CDR3 comprises 17 residues. In DNA form, the CDR3 reads TGTGCCAGCAGTTTATACCCCACAAAGTCGGACGGGGGCGAGCAGTACTTC. Its translation: CASSLYPTKSDGGEQYF.

This chain uses TRBV11-2 with TRBJ1-1, with no clear D. With 1 base removed from V and 7 bases from J, the gap between germline ends came to 7 bases. This CDR3 is 12 amino acids long. Germline V gene sequence: CDR1 SGHAT, CDR2 FQNNGV. The CDR3 sequence is CASSLGRIEAFF. The CDR3 DNA reads TGTGCCAGCAGCTTAGGACGGATTGAAGCTTTCTTT.

The V gene is TRBV5-4, the J gene TRBJ2-3; 8 nucleotides agree with TRBD1. Per the germline V gene, CDR1 is SGHNT and CDR2 is YYREEE (reference sequence). The CDR3 loop spans 17 amino acids. With 6 bases clipped from V and 3 bases from J, the junction kept 15 bases outside the gene matches. The CDR3 is CASTHAPGTGWTDTQYF. The CDR3, as DNA: TGTGCCAGCACCCACGCCCCCGGGACAGGTTGGACAGATACGCAGTATTTT.

This clone was seen just once. The rearrangement uses TRBV27 and TRBJ2-1; D is ambiguous. Trimming pared 3 bases from V and 5 bases from J, leaving 11 bases between. This CDR3 contains 14 residues. Germline V gives CDR1 MNHEY, CDR2 SMNVEV (reference sequence). The CDR3 region is CASSLSRPDNEQFF. CDR3 in DNA: TGTGCCAGCAGTTTGAGTAGACCGGACAATGAGCAGTTCTTC.

This clone was seen a handful of times. In the same sample, other DNA sequences code for this CDR3. As DNA, the CDR3 is TGTGCCTGGAGTGTACGGGGGTATGGCTACACCTTC. It specifies CAWSVRGYGYTF. The chain employs TRBV30 and TRBJ1-2; D possibly corresponds to TRBD1 (5 bases). The germline gives CDR1 GTSNPN, CDR2 SVGIG (reference sequence). The length of the CDR3 is 12 residues. The V end lost 0 bases, the J end lost 5 bases, and 7 bases lay between the germline ends.

The chain joins TRBV30 to TRBJ2-2; D might be TRBD1 (5 bases). This CDR3 spans 15 amino acids. Trimming removed 6 bases at V and 2 bases at J, with 16 bases between. In germline, CDR1 is GTSNPN, CDR2 SVGIG (reference sequence). The CDR3 DNA reads TGTGCCTGTCCCAGAAGGGGCCCAAACACCGGGGAGCTGTTTTTT. As protein: CACPRRGPNTGELFF.

Regarding this clone: The same CDR3 can be traced to other DNA sequences in this sample. V gene TRBV12-5 combines with J gene TRBJ2-1; D is possibly TRBD1 (5 bases). The CDR3 runs to 15 residues. V lost 1 base, J lost 0 bases, and 7 bases lay in between. CDR1 and CDR2 (germline): LGHNT, FRNRAP. CDR3 residues: CASGLGQSSYNEQFF. CDR3 in DNA: TGTGCTAGTGGTTTGGGACAGAGCTCCTACAATGAGCAGTTCTTC.

This rearrangement joins TRBV7-7 to TRBJ2-5, with 8 bases matching TRBD2. This CDR3 region has 12 residues. Germline V gene sequence: CDR1 SSHAT, CDR2 FNYEAQ (reference sequence). For the CDR3, the DNA is TGTGCGAGCGGGGGAGCGGGGGAGACCCAGTACTTC. Translated, it gives CASGGAGETQYF.

Of note for this clone: Relative to the germline gene, one junction end is altered; a read error may explain this. V and J are TRBV30 and TRBJ1-2; D unresolved. Germline lookup yields CDR1 GTSNPN and CDR2 SVGIG (reference sequence). The CDR3 runs 12 residues. The CDR3 DNA reads TGCGTCCGTGGGGAGGGAACCTATGGCTACACCTTC. Encoded protein: CVRGEGTYGYTF.

The chain uses TRBV27 and TRBJ2-7, with 13 bases matching TRBD2. This CDR3 comprises 16 residues. Germline V gene data show CDR1 as MNHEY and CDR2 as SMNVEV (reference sequence). J was trimmed by 3 bases and V by 4 bases; bases with no gene match: 6. CDR3 coding DNA: TGTGCCAGCAGTTCATCAGGGACTAGCGGGGTCTACGAGCAGTACTTC. This translates into CASSSSGTSGVYEQYF.